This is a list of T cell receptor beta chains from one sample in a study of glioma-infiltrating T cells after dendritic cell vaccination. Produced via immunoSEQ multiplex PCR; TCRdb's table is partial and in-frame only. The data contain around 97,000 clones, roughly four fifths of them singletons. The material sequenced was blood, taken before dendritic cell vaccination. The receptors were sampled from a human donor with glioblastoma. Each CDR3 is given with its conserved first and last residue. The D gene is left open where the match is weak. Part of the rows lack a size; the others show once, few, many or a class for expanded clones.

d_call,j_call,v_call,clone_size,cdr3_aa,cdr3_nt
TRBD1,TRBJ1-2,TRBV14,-,CASSQGVRGIYGYTF,TGTGCCAGCAGCCAAGGAGTCAGGGGGATCTATGGCTACACCTTC
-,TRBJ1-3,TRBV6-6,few,CASSYPPGTGNTIYF,TGTGCCAGCAGTTACCCCCCGGGGACTGGAAACACCATATATTTT
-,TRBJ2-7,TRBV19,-,CASSTAGSYEQYF,TGTGCCAGTAGCACGGCAGGCTCCTACGAGCAGTACTTC
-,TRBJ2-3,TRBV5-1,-,CASSLWAEPSTDTQYF,TGCGCCAGCAGCTTGTGGGCAGAACCTAGCACAGATACGCAGTATTTT
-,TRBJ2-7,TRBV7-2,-,CASSLTGRTTHEQYF,TGTGCCAGCAGTCTCACGGGTCGAACGACCCACGAGCAGTACTTC
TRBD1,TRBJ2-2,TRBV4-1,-,CASSQGTGTGELFF,TGCGCCAGCAGCCAAGGGACAGGCACCGGGGAGCTGTTTTTT
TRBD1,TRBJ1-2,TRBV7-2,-,CASSLRKQGAEYGYTF,TGTGCCAGCAGCTTGAGGAAACAGGGGGCCGAGTATGGCTACACCTTC
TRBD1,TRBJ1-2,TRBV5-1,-,CASSLGGPQGVESYTF,TGCGCCAGCAGCTTGGGGGGACCACAGGGGGTTGAAAGCTACACCTTC
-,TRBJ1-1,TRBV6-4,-,CASSDSSQSAEAFF,TGTGCCAGCAGTGACAGTAGTCAGAGCGCTGAAGCTTTCTTC
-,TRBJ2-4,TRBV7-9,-,CASSLVGGLMAKNIQYF,TGTGCCAGCAGCTTAGTCGGCGGGCTGATGGCCAAAAACATTCAGTACTTC
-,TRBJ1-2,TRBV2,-,CASNSGHTNYGYTF,TGTGCCAGCAATTCAGGTCATACTAACTATGGCTACACCTTC
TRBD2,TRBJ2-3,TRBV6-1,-,CASSGFLAGETDTQYF,TGTGCCAGCAGTGGGTTTTTAGCGGGGGAGACAGATACGCAGTATTTT
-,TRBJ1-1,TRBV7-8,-,CASSLAGPGGATEAFF,TGTGCCAGCAGCTTAGCGGGGCCGGGGGGGGCCACTGAAGCTTTCTTT
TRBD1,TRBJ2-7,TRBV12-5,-,CASEGAPYEQYF,TGTGCTAGCGAGGGGGCTCCCTACGAGCAGTACTTC
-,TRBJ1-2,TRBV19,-,CASSIFPEQGEGYTF,TGTGCCAGTAGTATATTTCCCGAACAGGGAGAGGGCTACACCTTC
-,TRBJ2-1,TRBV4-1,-,CASSQDWRGHLEQFF,TGCGCCAGCAGCCAAGATTGGCGGGGCCACCTGGAGCAGTTCTTC
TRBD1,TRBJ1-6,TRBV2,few,CASLSGQGYTPLHF,TGTGCCAGCTTAAGCGGACAGGGTTATACGCCCCTCCACTTT
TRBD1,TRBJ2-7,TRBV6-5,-,CASSYSLAGGEQYF,TGTGCCAGCAGTTACTCGTTGGCAGGGGGCGAGCAGTACTTC
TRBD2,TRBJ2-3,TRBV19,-,CASSLTSGGGTDTQYF,TGTGCCAGTAGTCTGACTAGCGGGGGTGGCACAGATACGCAGTATTTT
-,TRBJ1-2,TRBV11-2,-,CASSLGGGAGYGYTF,TGTGCCAGCAGCTTAGGGGGCGGGGCAGGGTATGGCTACACCTTC
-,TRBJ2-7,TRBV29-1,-,CSVVVSYYEQYF,TGCAGCGTTGTGGTTTCCTACTACGAGCAGTACTTC
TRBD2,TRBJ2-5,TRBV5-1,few,CASSLAAAGGRETQYF,TGCGCCAGCAGCTTGGCCGCAGCGGGGGGGCGAGAGACCCAGTACTTC
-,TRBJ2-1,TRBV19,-,CASSIWGLLSEQFF,TGTGCCAGTAGTATTTGGGGACTTTTGAGTGAGCAGTTCTTC
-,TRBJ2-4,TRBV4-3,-,CASSQESMGAAKNIQYF,TGCGCCAGCAGCCAAGAGTCGATGGGGGCCGCCAAAAACATTCAGTACTTC
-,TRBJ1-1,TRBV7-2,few,CASSLYTGENTEAFF,TGTGCCAGCAGCTTATATACAGGAGAGAACACTGAAGCTTTCTTT
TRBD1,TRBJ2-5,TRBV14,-,CASSQEGQPGEETQYF,TGTGCCAGCAGCCAAGAGGGACAGCCAGGAGAGGAGACCCAGTACTTC
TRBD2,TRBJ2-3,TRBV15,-,CATSREGLSTDTQYF,TGTGCCACCAGCAGAGAGGGACTAAGCACAGATACGCAGTATTTT
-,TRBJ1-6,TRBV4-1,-,CASSQGHYYNSPLHF,TGCGCCAGCAGCCAAGGTCACTACTATAATTCACCCCTCCACTTT
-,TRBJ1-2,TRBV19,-,CASKMAGTNYGYTF,TGTGCCAGTAAGATGGCAGGGACTAACTATGGCTACACCTTC
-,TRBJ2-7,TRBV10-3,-,CASSPTRQVGYEQYF,TGTGCCAGCAGTCCCACCCGACAGGTGGGCTACGAGCAGTACTTC
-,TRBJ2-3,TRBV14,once,CASSHLGGATDTQYF,TGTGCCAGCAGCCACCTGGGGGGGGCCACAGATACGCAGTATTTT
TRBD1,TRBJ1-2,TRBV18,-,CASSPASSGTGDSNYGYTF,TGTGCCAGCTCACCGGCTTCATCCGGGACAGGTGATTCTAACTATGGCTACACCTTC
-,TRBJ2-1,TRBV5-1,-,CASSLGQHNEQFF,TGCGCCAGCAGCTTGGGACAGCACAATGAGCAGTTCTTC
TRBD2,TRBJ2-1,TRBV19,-,CASSGLAGGEDEQFF,TGTGCCAGTAGTGGACTAGCGGGGGGTGAGGATGAGCAGTTCTTC
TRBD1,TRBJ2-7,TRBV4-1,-,CASSQVGTVNAYEQYF,TGCGCCAGCAGCCAAGTAGGGACAGTGAATGCCTACGAGCAGTACTTC
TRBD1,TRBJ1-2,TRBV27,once,CASSFYRGLGYGYTF,TGTGCCAGCAGTTTCTACAGGGGATTGGGCTATGGCTACACCTTC
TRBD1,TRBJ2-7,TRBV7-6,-,CASSSRRTGYEQYF,TGTGCCAGCAGCTCGCGCCGGACAGGGTACGAGCAGTACTTC
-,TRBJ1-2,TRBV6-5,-,CASSRPNRAGGGYTF,TGTGCCAGCAGCCGGCCGAATAGGGCGGGAGGTGGCTACACCTTC
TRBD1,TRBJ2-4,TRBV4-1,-,CASSQGPNRGAKNIQYF,TGCGCCAGCAGCCAAGGACCAAACAGGGGAGCCAAAAACATTCAGTACTTC
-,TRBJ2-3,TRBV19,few,CASSSPGTGSTDTQYF,TGTGCCAGTAGTTCCCCAGGGACTGGTAGCACAGATACGCAGTATTTT
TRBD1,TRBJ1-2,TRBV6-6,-,CASRGDRGRDGYTF,TGTGCCAGCAGAGGAGACAGGGGGCGGGATGGCTACACCTTC
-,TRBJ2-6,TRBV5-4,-,CASSPIRDSGANVLTF,TGTGCCAGCAGCCCTATCAGGGACTCTGGGGCCAACGTCCTGACTTTC
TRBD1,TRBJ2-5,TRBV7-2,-,CASSTRQGTETQYF,TGTGCCAGCAGCACCCGACAGGGGACAGAGACCCAGTACTTC
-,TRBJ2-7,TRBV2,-,CASIGPGPSSYEQYF,TGTGCCAGCATTGGCCCAGGGCCCTCTTCCTACGAGCAGTACTTC
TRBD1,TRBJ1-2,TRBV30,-,CAWSDRDREGYTF,TGTGCCTGGAGTGACCGGGACAGGGAGGGCTACACCTTC
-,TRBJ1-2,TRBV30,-,CACSWGGAGGYTF,TGTGCCTGCTCTTGGGGGGGGGCTGGCGGCTACACCTTC
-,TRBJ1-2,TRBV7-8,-,CASSLAGRGGYTF,TGTGCCAGCAGCTTAGCGGGGCGAGGAGGCTACACCTTC
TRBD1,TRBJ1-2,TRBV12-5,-,CASGGTGYGYTF,TGTGCTAGTGGTGGGACAGGCTATGGCTACACCTTC
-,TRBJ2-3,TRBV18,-,CASSPSRETSTDTQYF,TGTGCCAGCTCACCTTCCCGGGAAACTAGCACAGATACGCAGTATTTT
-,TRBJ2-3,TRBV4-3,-,CASSQDPRGGTDTQYF,TGCGCCAGCAGCCAAGACCCCAGGGGAGGCACAGATACGCAGTATTTT
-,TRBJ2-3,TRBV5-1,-,CASSHNQGDTQYF,TGCGCCAGCAGCCATAATCAGGGAGATACGCAGTATTTT
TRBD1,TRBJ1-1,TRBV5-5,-,CASSIYMTGDTEAFF,TGTGCCAGCAGCATATATATGACAGGGGACACTGAAGCTTTCTTT
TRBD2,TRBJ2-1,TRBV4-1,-,CASRGLKGNEQFF,TGCGCCAGCCGGGGACTAAAAGGGAATGAGCAGTTCTTC